This is a list of T cell receptor beta chains from one sample in a study of shared clonotypes between healthy human individuals. Sequencing was performed with immunoSEQ multiplex PCR; in TCRdb, only in-frame clones are kept and a portion is missing. The sample carries 2 million to 2.5 million clones, 93% recorded once. Sequencing was carried out using naive CD4+ T cells from PBMCs. Source of these receptors: a man between 18 and 35 years old in good health. Some clones in this sample may be carry-over from other donors' samples. Both conserved end residues are part of each CDR3. The order of the fields is D gene, clone size, V gene, J gene, CDR3 DNA, CDR3 protein. The D gene is left open where the match is weak. Clone size is shown for a subset of rows, as once, few, many or a class of expanded clone.

-	-	TRBV7-3	TRBJ2-7	TGTGCCAGCAGCTTAACGAGGGAGTCGAGGAAGTACTTC	CASSLTRESRKYF
TRBD1	-	TRBV19	TRBJ1-5	TGTGCCAGTAGTTGGACAGGGGCTAGTCAGCCCCAGCATTTT	CASSWTGASQPQHF
TRBD2	-	TRBV7-2	TRBJ2-7	TGTGCCAGCAGCCGTACTAGCGGGAGGGATGAGCAGTACTTC	CASSRTSGRDEQYF
-	-	TRBV5-1	TRBJ2-6	TGCGCCAGCAGATTACAGTACTCTGGGGCCAACGTCCTGACTTTC	CASRLQYSGANVLTF
-	-	TRBV7-2	TRBJ2-2	TGTGCCAGCAGCTCGGGATCGAACACCGGGGAGCTGTTTTTT	CASSSGSNTGELFF
TRBD1	-	TRBV9	TRBJ1-2	TGTGCCAGCAGCGTAGTGACAGGGATCGTTAAGTCGGGTGGCTACACCTTC	CASSVVTGIVKSGGYTF
-	-	TRBV6-1	TRBJ1-2	TGTGCCAGCAGGGGCGGGGCAGCTAGTGGCTACACCTTC	CASRGGAASGYTF
TRBD1	-	TRBV5-4	TRBJ1-1	TGTGCCAGCAGCTACGGACAGGGAAACACTGAAGCTTTCTTT	CASSYGQGNTEAFF
-	-	TRBV6-4	TRBJ2-6	TGTGCCAGCAGTGACTCAGGGGACCCCTCTGGGGCCAACGTCCTGACTTTC	CASSDSGDPSGANVLTF
-	-	TRBV7-2	TRBJ1-3	TGTGCCAGCAGCGCTCGGAGGGGCAAGGGAAACACCATATATTTT	CASSARRGKGNTIYF
-	-	TRBV7-6	TRBJ1-5	TGTGCCAGCAGCAGCCGGAGGGATCAGCCCCAGCATTTT	CASSSRRDQPQHF
TRBD2	-	TRBV4-1	TRBJ2-1	TGCGCCAGCAGCCAAGGGGCTCAGCGGGAGAGAAGGAATGAGCAGTTCTTC	CASSQGAQRERRNEQFF
-	-	TRBV28	TRBJ2-2	TGTGCCAGCAGTTTATGGCCGAACGGCGAGCTGTTTTTT	CASSLWPNGELFF
-	-	TRBV29-1	TRBJ2-3	TGCAGCGTTGTGGGGGGTGACGCTAGGACAGATACGCAGTATTTT	CSVVGGDARTDTQYF
-	-	TRBV28	TRBJ2-7	TGTGCCAGCAGTTCTATAAGTGGGGACCTCTCCTACGAGCAGTACTTC	CASSSISGDLSYEQYF
-	-	TRBV6-6	TRBJ1-5	TGTGCCAGCAGTTACTCCGGCCTTAACAGCAATCAGCCCCAGCATTTT	CASSYSGLNSNQPQHF
TRBD1	-	TRBV27	TRBJ2-2	TGTGCCAGCAGTCCCGCACTCGACAGGGGACGCGGCGGGGAGCTGTTTTTT	CASSPALDRGRGGELFF
TRBD2	-	TRBV6-5	TRBJ2-3	TGTGCCAGCAGTTCTTTGAGCGGGGCAAGCACAGATACGCAGTATTTT	CASSSLSGASTDTQYF
TRBD2	-	TRBV6-4	TRBJ2-6	TGTGCCAGCAGCGCTGAGCGGGACTCTGGGGCCAACGTCCTGACTTTC	CASSAERDSGANVLTF
TRBD2	-	TRBV6-5	TRBJ2-1	TGTGCCAGCAGACCACCGGGACTAGGTAGTGAGCAGTTCTTC	CASRPPGLGSEQFF
-	-	TRBV5-4	TRBJ1-1	TGTGCCAGCAGCGTAAACAGGGCGCGAGGTGCTGAAGCTTTCTTT	CASSVNRARGAEAFF
TRBD2	once	TRBV6-1	TRBJ2-2	TGTGCCACCCGACCGGGACTAGCGGGAACCGGGGAGCTGTTTTTT	CATRPGLAGTGELFF
TRBD1	-	TRBV7-3	TRBJ1-1	TGTGCCAGCAGCTTATCACAGGGGTACACTGAAGCTTTCTTT	CASSLSQGYTEAFF
TRBD2	-	TRBV13	TRBJ2-7	TGTGCCAGCAGCTTCGATGGTCGGGAGGGCTCCGAGCAGTACTTC	CASSFDGREGSEQYF
-	-	TRBV9	TRBJ2-2	TGTGCCAGCAGCGTTGCCGGGCGGGGCCACGGGGAGCTGTTTTTT	CASSVAGRGHGELFF
-	once	TRBV10-3	TRBJ1-2	TGTGCCATCAGTGAGTCGAGGGGTGGCTACACCTTC	CAISESRGGYTF
TRBD1	-	TRBV5-1	TRBJ2-5	TGCGCCAGCAGCTTTGCCGGGACAGGGGGTGAGACCCAGTACTTC	CASSFAGTGGETQYF
-	-	TRBV29-1	TRBJ2-2	TGCAGCGTACGAGGGGCTTCGAACACCGGGGAGCTGTTTTTT	CSVRGASNTGELFF
-	-	TRBV5-6	TRBJ2-7	TGTGCCAGCAGCTTACTGGGCTACGAGCAGTACTTC	CASSLLGYEQYF
TRBD2	-	TRBV30	TRBJ2-3	TGTGCCTGGAGACCGGGAGGGCTCACAGATACGCAGTATTTT	CAWRPGGLTDTQYF
-	few	TRBV28	TRBJ1-1	TGTGCCAGCAGTTTATCAAGCCATAGGGGAGCTTTCTTT	CASSLSSHRGAFF
TRBD2	few	TRBV28	TRBJ2-7	TGTGCCAGCAGTTTACCGGGACTAGCGGGAGGCTACGAGCAGTACTTC	CASSLPGLAGGYEQYF
TRBD1	-	TRBV7-9	TRBJ2-3	TGTGCCAGCAGCCCGGGACAGGGATTAGATACGCAGTATTTT	CASSPGQGLDTQYF
-	-	TRBV9	TRBJ2-1	TGTGCCAGCAGCGTAGCTCCGGGTTCCTACAATGAGCAGTTCTTC	CASSVAPGSYNEQFF
TRBD1	-	TRBV4-1	TRBJ2-2	TGCGCCAGCAGCCAGCCCAGGGACAGGGCCGGCGGGGAGCTGTTTTTT	CASSQPRDRAGGELFF
TRBD1	-	TRBV7-9	TRBJ2-5	TGTGCCAGCAGCTTACTGGGGACAGGGGGACAGACCCAGTACTTC	CASSLLGTGGQTQYF
-	-	TRBV5-1	TRBJ2-7	TGCGCCAGCAGCTTGGATCGGGCTACCTACGAGCAGTACTTC	CASSLDRATYEQYF
-	-	TRBV5-1	TRBJ2-3	TGCGCCAGCAGCCCTAGAGGACTCAGCACAGATACGCAGTATTTT	CASSPRGLSTDTQYF
TRBD1	-	TRBV28	TRBJ1-2	TGTGCCAGCAGTTTAGGGCCTACAGGGGGCTTATATGGCTACACCTTC	CASSLGPTGGLYGYTF
-	-	TRBV5-1	TRBJ1-1	TGCGCCAGCAGCTTGGACACCGTGAACACTGAAGCTTTCTTT	CASSLDTVNTEAFF
-	once	TRBV5-1	TRBJ1-4	TGCGCCAGCAGGTCTATTTCCGCGGATGAAAAACTGTTTTTT	CASRSISADEKLFF
-	-	TRBV11-2	TRBJ1-5	TGTGCCAGCAGCTTAGGTAGACAGATCAATCAGCCCCAGCATTTT	CASSLGRQINQPQHF
-	-	TRBV2	TRBJ1-4	TGTGCCAGCAGTGAACGTCAGGACATCCTGGGAAAACTGTTTTTT	CASSERQDILGKLFF
-	-	TRBV5-6	TRBJ2-7	TGTGCCAGCAGCTTGCAGAGGGCAGGCTACGAGCAGTACTTC	CASSLQRAGYEQYF
TRBD1	few	TRBV25-1	TRBJ1-1	TGTGCCAGCAGTGAATTGGACAGGGGCACTGAAGCTTTCTTT	CASSELDRGTEAFF
TRBD2	-	TRBV5-1	TRBJ2-2	TGCGCCAGCAGCCCGGCAGCGGGAGGGTTGACCGGGGAGCTGTTTTTT	CASSPAAGGLTGELFF
-	-	TRBV30	TRBJ1-2	TGTGCCTGGAGTGTGATATCAGGGATTGGCTACACCTTC	CAWSVISGIGYTF
-	-	TRBV9	TRBJ1-5	TGTGCCAGCAGCGTAGGCGCAGGGCCTGGCAATCAGCCCCAGCATTTT	CASSVGAGPGNQPQHF
-	-	TRBV29-1	TRBJ1-3	TGCAGCGTTGAAGTGAGCTCTGGAAACACCATATATTTT	CSVEVSSGNTIYF
-	-	TRBV6-1	TRBJ2-7	TGTGCCAGCAGTGAAAAAGTGGGGCTCTCCTACGAGCAGTACTTC	CASSEKVGLSYEQYF
-	-	TRBV5-6	TRBJ2-7	TGTGCCAGCAGCGGGGGCTTCTCCTACGAGCAGTACTTC	CASSGGFSYEQYF
-	once	TRBV28	TRBJ2-7	TGTGCCAGCAGTCACCGAGACGAGCAGTACTTC	CASSHRDEQYF
-	-	TRBV7-6	TRBJ2-2	TGTGCCAGCAGCTTTGGAGGGAGCGCGAACACCGGGGAGCTGTTTTTT	CASSFGGSANTGELFF
-	-	TRBV5-1	TRBJ2-1	TGCGCCAGCAGCTTGGTTGGGAGGAACAATGAGCAGTTCTTC	CASSLVGRNNEQFF